What follows are 29 T cell receptor beta chains derived from one specimen sequenced in a study of vaccination effects on CD4 cells after COVID-19. Following culture for around 9 days, CD4+ T cells were isolated. PCR-confirmed SARS-CoV-2 infection occurred in the person between March and December 2020. Participants each got two BNT162b2 or mRNA-1273 vaccine doses. Data came from immunoSEQ multiplex PCR; TCRdb stores just in-frame clones and leaves some out. The sample has approximately 30,000 clones; roughly four fifths are singletons. Which antigens these TCRs recognize remains unknown. The sequences come from CD4+ T cells from PBMCs cultured without peptide, collected after COVID-19 vaccination. The receptors were gathered from a human donor who had a prior SARS-CoV-2 infection.

This chain uses TRBV7-2 with TRBJ2-3; D possibly corresponds to TRBD2 (7 bases). CDR3 length: 17 amino acids. Germline CDR1 is SGHTA and CDR2 is FQGNSA. Trimming stripped 1 base from V and 4 bases from J, with 18 bases between. The CDR3 nucleotides read TGTGCCAGCAGCTTAGTGCCTAGCGGAGGGGGAGCAGATACGCAGTATTTT. As protein: CASSLVPSGGGADTQYF. Supplemented by reference TRBV7-2 and TRBJ2-3, the full variable domain reads GAGVSQSPSNKVTEKGKDVELRCDPISGHTALYWYRQSLGQGLEFLIYFQGNSAPDKSGLPSDRFSAERTGGSVSTLTIQRTQQEDSAVYLCASSLVPSGGGADTQYFGPGTRLTVL.

This chain uses TRBV27 with TRBJ2-1, with D maybe TRBD2 (5 bases). This CDR3 has 14 residues. Germline-derived CDR1 and CDR2 are MNHEY and SMNVEV (reference sequence). With 3 bases removed from V and 1 base from J, the gap between germline ends came to 7 bases. The chain's CDR3 is CASSFSGSYNEQFF. The CDR3 nucleotides are TGTGCCAGCAGTTTCAGCGGATCCTACAATGAGCAGTTCTTC.

CDR3 in amino acids: CASSQVGDAGGELFF. The CDR3 nucleotides read TGTGCCAGCAGCCAAGTTGGGGACGCGGGCGGGGAGCTGTTTTTT. This rearrangement joins TRBV14 to TRBJ2-2; TRBD1 or TRBD2 may be the D gene (5 bases each). The CDR3 totals 15 residues. V was trimmed by 1 base and J by 7 bases, leaving 13 bases between them. In germline, CDR1 is SGHDN, CDR2 FVKESK.

This clone was found a few times. The chain carries TRBV29-1 and TRBJ1-5, with D tentatively TRBD1 (5 bases). Germline CDR1 reads SQVTM; CDR2 reads ANQGSEA. This CDR3 is built from 15 residues. The V and J ends lost 7 bases and 1 base respectively, with 17 bases between them. In DNA, the CDR3 is TGCAGCGAGGAGTCGCGGCAGGGAAGCAATCAGCCCCAGCATTTT. Its translation is CSEESRQGSNQPQHF.

CDR3 nucleotide sequence: TGCGCCAGCAGCTCAATTTTCGATGAGCAGTTCTTC. It specifies CASSSIFDEQFF. This chain joins TRBV5-1 and TRBJ2-1; unclear D gene. Trimming took off 3 bases at V and 8 bases at J, with 9 bases between the two ends. The germline V gene encodes CDR1 SGHRS and CDR2 YFSETQ. The CDR3 covers 12 residues.

This chain links TRBV18 with TRBJ2-3; 7 bases align to TRBD1. This CDR3 comprises 15 residues. The germline V gene has CDR1 KGHSH and CDR2 LQKENI. J lost 4 bases, V lost 4 bases, and 8 bases had no gene match. The CDR3 nucleotides are TGTGCCAGCTCACTAGCACCGACAGGGTCAGATACGCAGTATTTT. Translated: CASSLAPTGSDTQYF.

This rearrangement joins TRBV2 to TRBJ2-7; D perhaps matches TRBD2 (5 bases). Deletions cut 7 bases from V and 0 bases from J, with 13 bases between. Germline V gives CDR1 SNHLY, CDR2 FYNNEI. This CDR3 comprises 14 residues. The CDR3 bases are TGTGCCAGCAAAAATCAAGGGAGCTCCTACGAGCAGTACTTC. Translated, it gives CASKNQGSSYEQYF.

In this sample, this clone turned up a few times. CDR3 in amino acids: CASSRRGLVAGEQFF. The CDR3 coding sequence is TGTGCCAGCAGCCGGCGGGGACTAGTAGCTGGAGAGCAGTTCTTC. The chain employs TRBV5-4 and TRBJ2-1; 8 bases agree with TRBD2. J lost 10 bases, V lost 4 bases, and 13 bases had no gene match. The CDR3 has 15 residues. Per germline, CDR1 SGHNT and CDR2 YYREEE (reference sequence).

The rearrangement uses TRBV3-1 (or the pseudogene TRBV3-2) and TRBJ2-3, with 13 nucleotides matching TRBD2. CDR1 LGHDT and CDR2 YNNKEL come from the germline V gene (reference sequence). J was trimmed by 1 base and V by 0 bases; bases with no gene match: 10. This CDR3 has 20 residues. CDR3 bases: TGTGCCAGCAGCCAAGATCTGGGGACTAGCGGGAAGTTCCGCACAGATACGCAGTATTTT. As protein: CASSQDLGTSGKFRTDTQYF.

The V gene is TRBV6-5, the J gene TRBJ2-7; maybe TRBD2 (5 bases). The CDR3 loop spans 11 amino acids. Germline V gene data show CDR1 as MNHEY and CDR2 as SVGAGI. Trimming removed 6 bases from V and 6 bases from J, with 9 bases in between. The CDR3: CASSTSREQYF. The CDR3 bases are TGTGCCAGCAGCACTAGTCGCGAGCAGTACTTC.

The chain uses TRBV7-2 and TRBJ2-2; a possible D gene is TRBD1 (5 bases). Germline assignment: CDR1 SGHTA and CDR2 FQGNSA. The CDR3 covers 14 residues. V lost 1 base to trimming and J lost 9 bases, with 12 bases between them. Here the CDR3 reads CASSLGQIFRELFF. CDR3 DNA sequence: TGTGCCAGCAGCTTAGGACAGATTTTTCGGGAGCTGTTTTTT.

The table lists this clone with a few counts. This sequence joins TRBV11-3 and TRBJ2-7; 9 bases agree with TRBD1. Germline CDR1 and CDR2: SGHNT and YENEEA. The CDR3 totals 17 residues. V was pared by 5 bases and J by 2 bases, with 13 bases of the junction left unmatched. The CDR3 reads CASSPTRPGQGAYEQYF. Written as DNA, the CDR3 is TGTGCCAGCAGCCCGACGAGACCGGGACAGGGAGCCTACGAGCAGTACTTC.

This rearrangement joins TRBV5-5 to TRBJ2-7; TRBD2 matches 9 bases. V was clipped by 3 bases and J by 2 bases; unmatched bases: 6. In germline, CDR1 is SGHKS, CDR2 YYEKEE (reference sequence). The CDR3 has 15 amino acids. The CDR3 here is CASSYGLAQTYEQYF. CDR3 in DNA: TGTGCCAGCAGCTACGGACTAGCGCAGACCTACGAGCAGTACTTC.

This clone has more than one count but fewer than ten. The CDR3 loop reads CASSLTGQGSYEQYF. The CDR3 nucleotides are TGTGCCAGCAGTCTAACGGGACAGGGCTCCTACGAGCAGTACTTC. This chain joins TRBV11-3 and TRBJ2-7; 9 bases align to TRBD1. The germline CDR1 and CDR2 sequences are SGHNT and YENEEA. The CDR3 extends over 15 amino acids. The V segment lost 6 bases and the J segment 0 bases; nucleotides outside the gene matches: 6.

V and J are TRBV5-6 and TRBJ2-7; perhaps TRBD2 as D (6 bases). Germline lookup yields CDR1 SGHDT and CDR2 YYEEEE. Trimming stripped 0 bases from V and 0 bases from J, with 13 bases between. This CDR3 has 16 amino acids. In DNA form, the CDR3 reads TGTGCCAGCAGCTTGGTGTCGGCTAGCGCCTCCTACGAGCAGTACTTC. This gives the protein CASSLVSASASYEQYF.

The chain links TRBV6-1 to TRBJ1-2; 9 positions match TRBD1. Trimming at V came to 6 bases and at J to 1 base, leaving 12 bases not matched to a gene. CDR3 length: 17 residues. Germline CDR1 and CDR2: MNHNS and SASEGT. CDR3 sequence reads: CASSELGPGQGNYGYTF. The DNA of the CDR3 is TGTGCCAGCAGCGAACTAGGCCCGGGACAGGGTAACTATGGCTACACCTTC.

The chain carries TRBV15 and TRBJ1-5, with TRBD1 matching 8 bases. Germline V gene sequence: CDR1 LNHNV, CDR2 YYDKDF (reference sequence). This CDR3 has 16 residues. Trimming at V came to 0 bases and at J to 2 bases, leaving 3 bases not matched to a gene. The CDR3 loop is CATSRDPQGGNQPQHF. CDR3 DNA sequence: TGTGCCACCAGCAGAGATCCACAGGGGGGCAATCAGCCCCAGCATTTT.

V usage is TRBV12-3 or TRBV12-4 and J usage is TRBJ2-3; a weak D match, TRBD1 (5 bases). Trimming took 7 bases from V and 2 from J, leaving 10 bases between them. The CDR3 length is 13 residues. The chain's CDR3 is CASKRRVTDTQYF. As DNA, the CDR3 is TGTGCCAGCAAACGCAGGGTCACAGATACGCAGTATTTT.

The V call is TRBV9, the J call TRBJ2-1; 8 positions match TRBD2. Germline CDR1 is SGDLS and CDR2 is YYNGEE. J lost 0 bases, V lost 1 base, and 0 bases had no gene match. CDR3 length: 15 residues. Written as DNA, the CDR3 is TGTGCCAGCAGCGTAAGCGGGAGCTCCTACAATGAGCAGTTCTTC. The encoded protein is CASSVSGSSYNEQFF.

CDR3 in amino acids: CASSPSGDTEAFF. The CDR3 bases are TGTGCCAGCAGCCCCAGCGGCGACACTGAAGCTTTCTTT. The chain is built from TRBV7-9 and TRBJ1-1; the D is unclear. V was clipped by 5 bases and J by 3 bases, with 10 bases between them. CDR1 is SEHNR, CDR2 FQNEAQ, per germline (reference sequence). The CDR3 is 13 residues long.

The V and J genes are TRBV7-9 and TRBJ2-1; either TRBD1 or TRBD2 may supply D (5 bases each). The CDR3 covers 18 residues. Germline lookup yields CDR1 SEHNR and CDR2 FQNEAQ (reference sequence). V lost 5 bases and J 9 bases, leaving 29 bases between the germline ends. As DNA, the CDR3 is TGTGCCAGCAGCCCCCCCCCTAAGGGTCAGGGAGCGTACGGTGAGCAGTTCTTC. Its translation is CASSPPPKGQGAYGEQFF.

The chain recombines TRBV9 with TRBJ2-3; 8 nucleotides align to TRBD2. Trimming removed 2 bases from V and 8 bases from J; junction bases left unmatched: 13. Looked up from germline, CDR1 is SGDLS and CDR2 is YYNGEE. The CDR3 contains 16 residues. The CDR3 is CASSVGGLEGSGTQYF. Here the CDR3 DNA reads TGTGCCAGCAGCGTTGGGGGACTAGAGGGATCGGGTACGCAGTATTTT.

This clone was recorded a few times. The chain combines TRBV7-2 with TRBJ1-3; D uncertain. Between the trimmed V and J ends, which lost 3 bases and 1 base, there was a span of 16 bases. CDR1 and CDR2 from the germline V gene are SGHTA and FQGNSA. The CDR3 runs 17 residues. The CDR3 loop is CASSFKGPILSGNTIYF. Written as DNA, the CDR3 is TGTGCCAGCAGCTTTAAGGGCCCGATACTTTCTGGAAACACCATATATTTT.

This clone has more than one count but fewer than ten. The identical CDR3 is also encoded by other nucleotide sequences in the sample. The CDR3 sequence: CASSLDASGYTF. Here the CDR3 DNA reads TGCGCCAGCAGCTTGGACGCTAGTGGCTACACCTTC. V is TRBV5-1 and J is TRBJ1-2; D is unclear. CDR1 and CDR2 from the germline V gene are SGHRS and YFSETQ. The CDR3 extends over 12 amino acids. Trimming left V 0 bases short and J 7 bases short, with 7 bases between.

This clone was seen a handful of times. The J gene is TRBJ2-1, the V gene TRBV7-2, with 8 positions matching TRBD2. Unmatched junction bases numbered 5, after V lost 3 bases and J lost 4 bases. This CDR3 contains 15 residues. Germline loops: CDR1 SGHTA, CDR2 FQGNSA. Here the CDR3 DNA reads TGTGCCAGCAGCTTCGCTACTAGCGGTTACAATGAGCAGTTCTTC. This gives the protein CASSFATSGYNEQFF.

The J gene is TRBJ2-7, the V gene TRBV6-2 or TRBV6-3, with D possibly being TRBD1 (6 bases). V gave up 2 bases and J gave up 3 bases, with 11 bases separating them. Germline values: CDR1 MNHEY, CDR2 SVGEGT. This CDR3 has 14 amino acids. In nucleotides, the CDR3 is TGTGCCAGCAGTTACCCTCCCAGGGGCTACGAGCAGTACTTC. Its translation is CASSYPPRGYEQYF.

This chain uses TRBV6-5 with TRBJ2-7; the D is unclear. The V end lost 4 bases, the J end lost 2 bases, and 6 bases lay between the germline ends. The CDR3 totals 12 residues. Germline V gene sequence: CDR1 MNHEY, CDR2 SVGAGI. The CDR3 here is CASSSITYEQYF. CDR3 DNA: TGTGCCAGCAGTTCCATAACCTACGAGCAGTACTTC.

The genes are TRBV18 and TRBJ2-5; D not resolved. The V gene's germline CDR1 is KGHSH and CDR2 LQKENI. The CDR3 consists of 12 residues. The V end was cut by 6 bases, the J end by 5 bases, with 10 bases between. The CDR3 nucleotides read TGTGCCAGCTCCAGTGGCGTTGAGACCCAGTACTTC. Amino acid sequence: CASSSGVETQYF.

The CDR3 reads CATESTDTQYF. The CDR3 DNA follows: TGTGCCACCGAGAGCACAGATACGCAGTATTTT. The chain carries TRBV10-3 and TRBJ2-3; D gene uncertain. The V gene lost 10 bases and the J gene lost 0 bases, with 5 bases spanning the gap. Germline V gene sequence: CDR1 ENHRY, CDR2 SYGVKD. This CDR3 contains 11 residues.